This TCR beta chain is from a study of cytomegalovirus exposure and HLA in healthy donors. Broader study findings: Productive status was seen about 87% or about 30% of the time for most TCR beta V segments in an earlier analysis. The study found most TCR sequences rare, yet found some public TCRs in many donors. Upon later analysis, HLA-associated TCR beta chains proved more clonally expanded than other, equally common chains. Evidence from a later analysis indicated that most CMV-associated TCR beta chains looked HLA-restricted.

This clone was detected a few times. Its cognate antigen is unknown. It was with 60 Vbeta and 13 Jbeta primers that the PCR ran. Only in-frame clones appear in the TCRdb table, and some are missing; sequencing was by immunoSEQ multiplex PCR. The table has 150,000 to 200,000 clones, approximately 80% seen once; the top ten hold around 2.5%. Germline V gives CDR1 LGHNA, CDR2 YSLEER. This CDR3 spans 15 amino acids. V was trimmed by 1 base and J by 0 bases, leaving 10 bases between them. This receptor was identified in a middle-aged woman in good health and CMV-seropositive. The sequencing sample was made of PBMCs. V and J are TRBV4-3 and TRBJ2-7; D gene unclear. CDR3 amino acids: CASSQVFGSSYEQYF. The CDR3 bases are TGCGCCAGCAGCCAAGTCTTCGGTAGCTCCTACGAGCAGTACTTC.